This paragraph covers one T cell receptor beta chain sequence. This sample is part of a study of identifying expanded T cells in peripheral blood. Assay used: immunoSEQ multiplex PCR; TCRdb lists only in-frame clones, some missing. Of fewer than 55,000 clones detected, 82% appear once; the ten largest clones hold 14%. Between the trimmed V and J ends, which lost 10 bases and 7 bases, there was a span of 10 bases. Germline loops: CDR1 SGHTA, CDR2 FQGNSA. This CDR3 region has 11 residues. The sequencing input was blood. This chain connects TRBV7-2 to TRBJ1-4; D not certain. The TCR was taken from a person aged 18 to 70 in good health. The CDR3 coding sequence is TGTGCCACCCAGAAGGGTGAAAAACTGTTTTTT. Its translation is CATQKGEKLFF.